One and the same sample provided the 14 T cell receptor beta chains below, sequenced in a study of cytomegalovirus exposure and HLA in healthy donors. The PCR used 60 Vbeta and 13 Jbeta primers. TCRdb keeps only in-frame clones here, not all; method: immunoSEQ multiplex PCR. The table includes about 170,000 clones, over 70% detected once. The source material was PBMCs. These receptors were taken from a man aged 25-45 years in good health and CMV-seropositive.

The chain uses TRBV13 and TRBJ2-3; 8 bases fit TRBD2. Germline trimming cut 1 base from V and 4 bases from J; bases unmatched to any gene: 7. Germline V gene lookup returns CDR1 PRHDT and CDR2 FYEKMQ (reference sequence). The CDR3 length is 16 residues. CDR3 in amino acids: CASSLESGGLPDTQYF. The CDR3, as DNA: TGTGCCAGCAGCTTAGAGTCGGGGGGGCTCCCAGATACGCAGTATTTT.

This clone appeared a few times. This chain links TRBV7-2 with TRBJ1-1, with 8 bases identical to TRBD1. Germline V lookup: CDR1 SGHTA, CDR2 FQGNSA. CDR3 length equals 15 residues. V was clipped by 2 bases and J by 5 bases; unmatched bases: 7. CDR3 sequence reads: CASSLFGQGGTEAFF. In DNA, the CDR3 is TGTGCCAGCAGCTTATTCGGACAGGGCGGGACTGAAGCTTTCTTT. The complete variable domain, with remaining parts taken from reference TRBV7-2 and TRBJ1-1, reads GAGVSQSPSNKVTEKGKDVELRCDPISGHTALYWYRQSLGQGLEFLIYFQGNSAPDKSGLPSDRFSAERTGGSVSTLTIQRTQQEDSAVYLCASSLFGQGGTEAFFGQGTRLTVV.

This clone was found a few times. The CDR3 DNA follows: TGTGCCAGCAGTTTTACAGGGGGCGCAATCTATGGCTACACCTTC. Amino acids: CASSFTGGAIYGYTF. This rearrangement joins TRBV27 to TRBJ1-2; TRBD1 aligns across 9 bases. J lost 4 bases, V lost 3 bases, and 6 bases had no gene match. The germline gives CDR1 MNHEY, CDR2 SMNVEV (reference sequence). This CDR3 spans 15 amino acids.

The chain recombines TRBV19 with TRBJ1-5; TRBD1 is a possible D gene (6 bases). Per germline, CDR1 LNHDA and CDR2 SQIVND (reference sequence). Deletions cut 3 bases from V and 8 bases from J, with 23 bases between. The length of the CDR3 is 17 residues. CDR3 residues: CASSIPNVRGDFEPQHF. Written as DNA, the CDR3 is TGTGCCAGTAGTATTCCCAATGTCAGGGGAGATTTTGAGCCCCAGCATTTT.

In nucleotides, the CDR3 is TGCAGCGTCCCCCAGAACAGGGGAGCTGCTTCTGAAGCTTTCTTT. Its translation is CSVPQNRGAASEAFF. This chain connects TRBV29-1 to TRBJ1-1; 7 bases fit TRBD1. This CDR3 region has 15 residues. Germline CDR1 and CDR2: SQVTM and ANQGSEA. Losses at the gene ends were 6 bases for V and 6 bases for J; bases not matched to a gene: 16.

V and J are TRBV28 and TRBJ1-1; the D is unclear. V lost 3 bases and J lost 10, with 21 bases in between. Germline V lookup: CDR1 MDHEN, CDR2 SYDVKM. The CDR3 extends over 15 amino acids. The CDR3: CASSLGGREVLGAFF. The CDR3 nucleotides read TGTGCCAGCAGTTTGGGCGGGCGAGAGGTATTGGGAGCTTTCTTT.

The J gene is TRBJ1-4, the V gene TRBV6-1, with D uncertain. Germline V gene sequence: CDR1 MNHNS, CDR2 SASEGT. Trimming took off 3 bases at V and 5 bases at J, with 7 bases between the two ends. This CDR3 contains 13 residues. Here the CDR3 DNA reads TGTGCCAGCAGTGACAGGTGGAATGAAAAACTGTTTTTT. As protein: CASSDRWNEKLFF.

This chain links TRBV4-2 with TRBJ2-2; D possibly corresponds to TRBD1 (6 bases). The germline V gene has CDR1 LGHNA and CDR2 YNFKEQ. V dropped 4 bases and J dropped 5 bases, with 17 bases sitting between them. CDR3 length equals 16 residues. For the CDR3, the DNA is TGTGCCAGCAGCCCCCCGCAGGGGATGGAAACCGGGGAGCTGTTTTTT. It translates to CASSPPQGMETGELFF.

This chain links TRBV6-1 with TRBJ2-2; 10 bases match TRBD2. The germline V gene has CDR1 MNHNS and CDR2 SASEGT. This CDR3 contains 17 residues. V trimming: 2 bases; J trimming: 3 bases; junction bases outside the gene matches: 6. As DNA, the CDR3 is TGTGCCAGCAGTGAAAAAGCGGGGGGGCCGCACACCGGGGAGCTGTTTTTT. Translated: CASSEKAGGPHTGELFF.

CDR3 DNA sequence: TGTGCCAGCAGGGCGGGGACAGGGGGGCGAGCTTTCTTT. Protein product: CASRAGTGGRAFF. This chain joins TRBV6-5 and TRBJ1-1, with 11 bases that match TRBD1. With V trimmed by 6 bases and J by 10 bases, 7 bases remained unmatched. The CDR3 length is 13 residues. The germline CDR1 and CDR2 sequences are MNHEY and SVGAGI.

The gene calls are TRBV4-1 and TRBJ2-7; 7 bases fit TRBD2. This CDR3 is built from 11 residues. From germline, CDR1 is MGHRA and CDR2 YSYEKL. With 2 bases clipped from V and 10 bases from J, the junction kept 2 bases outside the gene matches. The CDR3 DNA follows: TGCGCCAGCAGCCAACAGGGACTACAGTACTTC. Translation gives CASSQQGLQYF.

The chain links TRBV6-1 to TRBJ2-7, with D possibly TRBD1 on 6 matching bases. V was clipped by 2 bases and J by 2 bases, with 22 bases between them. The CDR3 extends over 18 amino acids. Germline lookup yields CDR1 MNHNS and CDR2 SASEGT. CDR3: CASSERGSGASYAYEQYF. In DNA form, the CDR3 reads TGTGCCAGCAGTGAAAGGGGGTCAGGGGCCTCGTACGCCTACGAGCAGTACTTC.

The V gene is TRBV7-6, the J gene TRBJ2-7, with D hard to call. Germline CDR1 is SGHVS and CDR2 is FNYEAQ. The CDR3 covers 13 residues. Trimming took off 2 bases at V and 5 bases at J, with 10 bases between the two ends. CDR3 amino acids: CASSLYSTDEQYF. The DNA for the CDR3 is TGTGCCAGCAGCTTATACAGCACCGACGAGCAGTACTTC.

Only one count was recorded for this clone. This sequence joins TRBV27 and TRBJ2-7, with D perhaps matching TRBD1 (6 bases). The CDR3 contains 11 residues. Trimming removed 8 bases at V and 4 bases at J, with 9 bases between. Looked up from germline, CDR1 is MNHEY and CDR2 is SMNVEV (reference sequence). Here the CDR3 DNA reads TGTGCCAGCTGGACAGTTTACGAGCAGTACTTC. This codes for CASWTVYEQYF.